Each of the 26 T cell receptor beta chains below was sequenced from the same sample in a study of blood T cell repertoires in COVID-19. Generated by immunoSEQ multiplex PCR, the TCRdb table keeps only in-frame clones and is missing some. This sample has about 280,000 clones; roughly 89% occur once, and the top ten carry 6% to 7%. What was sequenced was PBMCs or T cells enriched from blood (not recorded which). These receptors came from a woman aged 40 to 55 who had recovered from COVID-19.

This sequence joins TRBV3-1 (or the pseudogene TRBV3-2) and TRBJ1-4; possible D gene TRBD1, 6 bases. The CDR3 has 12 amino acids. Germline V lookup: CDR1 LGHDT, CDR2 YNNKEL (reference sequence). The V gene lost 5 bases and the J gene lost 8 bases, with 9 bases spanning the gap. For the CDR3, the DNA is TGTGCCAGCAGCGACAGGACAGAAAAACTGTTTTTT. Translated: CASSDRTEKLFF.

The DNA of the CDR3 is TGTGCCAGCAGCCATAAAGCAGGGGCAACTAATGAAAAACTGTTTTTT. The encoded protein is CASSHKAGATNEKLFF. The genes are TRBV7-9 and TRBJ1-4, with D maybe TRBD1 (6 bases). V was clipped by 5 bases and J by 0 bases, with 13 bases between them. The CDR3 has 16 residues. Germline V gene lookup returns CDR1 SEHNR and CDR2 FQNEAQ (reference sequence).

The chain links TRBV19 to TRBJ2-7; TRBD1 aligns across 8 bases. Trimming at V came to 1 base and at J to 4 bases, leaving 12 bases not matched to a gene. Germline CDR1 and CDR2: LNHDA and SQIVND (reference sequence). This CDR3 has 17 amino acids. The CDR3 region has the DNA TGTGCCAGTAGTATAGGAGGAGGGGACAGGAGACGGTACGAGCAGTACTTC. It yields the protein CASSIGGGDRRRYEQYF.

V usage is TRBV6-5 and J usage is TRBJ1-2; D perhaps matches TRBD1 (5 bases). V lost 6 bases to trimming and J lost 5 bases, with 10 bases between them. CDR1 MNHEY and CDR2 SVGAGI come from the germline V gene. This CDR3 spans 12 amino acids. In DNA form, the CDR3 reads TGTGCCAGCAGAAGACAGAATTATGGCTACACCTTC. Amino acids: CASRRQNYGYTF.

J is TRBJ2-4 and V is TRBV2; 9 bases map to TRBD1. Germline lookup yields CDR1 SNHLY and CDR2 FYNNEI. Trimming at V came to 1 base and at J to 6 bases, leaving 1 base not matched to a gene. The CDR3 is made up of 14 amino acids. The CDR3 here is CASSEDRGRNIQYF. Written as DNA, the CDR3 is TGTGCCAGCAGTGAAGACAGGGGGCGAAACATTCAGTACTTC.

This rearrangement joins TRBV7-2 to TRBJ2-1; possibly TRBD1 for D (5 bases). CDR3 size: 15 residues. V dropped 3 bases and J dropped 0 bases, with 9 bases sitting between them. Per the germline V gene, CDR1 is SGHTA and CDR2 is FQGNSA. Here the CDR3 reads CASSLGPSSYNEQFF. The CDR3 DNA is TGTGCCAGCAGCTTGGGGCCCAGCTCCTACAATGAGCAGTTCTTC.

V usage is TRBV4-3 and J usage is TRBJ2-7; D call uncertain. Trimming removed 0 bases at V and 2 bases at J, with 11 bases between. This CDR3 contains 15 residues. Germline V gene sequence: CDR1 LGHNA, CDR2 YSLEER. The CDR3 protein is CASSQELGPPYEQYF. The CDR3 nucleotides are TGCGCCAGCAGCCAAGAGCTAGGTCCGCCCTACGAGCAGTACTTC.

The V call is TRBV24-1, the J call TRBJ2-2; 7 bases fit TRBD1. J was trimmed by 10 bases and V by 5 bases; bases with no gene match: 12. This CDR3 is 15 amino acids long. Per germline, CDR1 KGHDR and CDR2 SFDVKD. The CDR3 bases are TGTGCCACCAGTGCAGGGGAAGGGGGCAGGCCGGAGCTGTTTTTT. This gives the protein CATSAGEGGRPELFF.

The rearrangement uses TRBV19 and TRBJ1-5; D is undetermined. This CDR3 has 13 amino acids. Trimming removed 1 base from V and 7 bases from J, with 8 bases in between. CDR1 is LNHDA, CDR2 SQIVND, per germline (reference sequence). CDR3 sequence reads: CASSIVARQPQHF. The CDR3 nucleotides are TGTGCCAGTAGTATAGTGGCCCGACAGCCCCAGCATTTT.

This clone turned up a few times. This CDR3 reads CASSLKLAGATETQYF. CDR3 in DNA: TGTGCCAGCAGCTTAAAACTAGCGGGGGCGACGGAGACGCAGTATTTT. The chain carries TRBV7-3 and TRBJ2-3; 11 bases match TRBD2. Germline values: CDR1 SGHTA, CDR2 FQGTGA. V lost 1 base to trimming and J lost 9 bases; unmatched junction nucleotides: 9. The CDR3 contains 16 residues.

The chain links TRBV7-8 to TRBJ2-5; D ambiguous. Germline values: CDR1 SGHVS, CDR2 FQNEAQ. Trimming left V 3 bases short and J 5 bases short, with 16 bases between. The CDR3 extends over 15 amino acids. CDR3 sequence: CASSFNLKLEETQYF. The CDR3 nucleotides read TGTGCCAGCAGCTTCAACCTAAAACTCGAGGAGACCCAGTACTTC. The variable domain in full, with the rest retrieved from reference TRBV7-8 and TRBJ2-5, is GAGVSQSPRYKVAKRGQDVALRCDPISGHVSLFWYQQALGQGPEFLTYFQNEAQLDKSGLPSDRFFAERPEGSVSTLKIQRTQQEDSAVYLCASSFNLKLEETQYFGPGTRLLVL.

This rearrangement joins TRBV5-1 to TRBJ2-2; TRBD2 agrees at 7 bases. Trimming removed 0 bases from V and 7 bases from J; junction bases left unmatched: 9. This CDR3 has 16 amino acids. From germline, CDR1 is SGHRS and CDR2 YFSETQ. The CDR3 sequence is CASSLVASGLSGELFF. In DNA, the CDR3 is TGCGCCAGCAGCTTGGTCGCTAGCGGCCTAAGCGGGGAGCTGTTTTTT.

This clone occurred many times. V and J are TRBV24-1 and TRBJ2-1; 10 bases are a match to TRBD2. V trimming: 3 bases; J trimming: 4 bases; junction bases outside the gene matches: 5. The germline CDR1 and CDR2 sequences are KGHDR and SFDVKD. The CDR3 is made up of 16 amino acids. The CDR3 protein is CATSDTSGITYNEQFF. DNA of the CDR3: TGTGCCACCAGTGATACTAGCGGGATCACTTACAATGAGCAGTTCTTC.

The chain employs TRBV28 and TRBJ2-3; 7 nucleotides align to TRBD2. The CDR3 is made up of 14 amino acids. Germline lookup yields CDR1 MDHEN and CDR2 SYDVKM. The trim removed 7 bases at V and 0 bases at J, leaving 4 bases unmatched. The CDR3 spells CASKRGGSTDTQYF. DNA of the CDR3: TGTGCCAGCAAGAGGGGAGGGAGCACAGATACGCAGTATTTT.

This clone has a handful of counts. This chain's CDR3 is CATSVGTEAFF. CDR3 nucleotides: TGTGCCACCAGTGTCGGGACTGAAGCTTTCTTT. The chain carries TRBV24-1 and TRBJ1-1; no definite D call. The CDR3 is 11 amino acids. Germline V CDR1 and CDR2: KGHDR, SFDVKD. V was trimmed by 5 bases and J by 5 bases, leaving 5 bases between them.

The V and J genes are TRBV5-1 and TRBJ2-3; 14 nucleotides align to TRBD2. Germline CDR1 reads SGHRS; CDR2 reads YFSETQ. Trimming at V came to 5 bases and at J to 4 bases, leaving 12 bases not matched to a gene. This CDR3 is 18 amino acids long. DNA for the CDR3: TGCGCCAGCAGTTATAGAAGACTAGCGGGAGGGCAGGCAGATACGCAGTATTTT. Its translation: CASSYRRLAGGQADTQYF.

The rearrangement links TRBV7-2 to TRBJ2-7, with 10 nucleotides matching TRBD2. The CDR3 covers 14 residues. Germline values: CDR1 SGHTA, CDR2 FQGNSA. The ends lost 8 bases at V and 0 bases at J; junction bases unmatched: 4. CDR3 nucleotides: TGTGCCAGCCGGACTAGCGGAAGCTCCTACGAGCAGTACTTC. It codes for CASRTSGSSYEQYF.

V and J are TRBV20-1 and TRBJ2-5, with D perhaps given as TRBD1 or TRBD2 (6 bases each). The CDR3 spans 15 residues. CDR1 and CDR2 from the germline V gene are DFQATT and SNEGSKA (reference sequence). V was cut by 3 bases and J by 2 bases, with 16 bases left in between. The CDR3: CSASGGDTGQETQYF. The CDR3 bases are TGCAGTGCTAGTGGAGGGGACACTGGTCAAGAGACCCAGTACTTC.

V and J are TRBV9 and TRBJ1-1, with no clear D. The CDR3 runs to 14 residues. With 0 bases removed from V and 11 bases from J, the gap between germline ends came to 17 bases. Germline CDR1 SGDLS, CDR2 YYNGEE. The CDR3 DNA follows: TGTGCCAGCAGCGTAGGGGCAACCGCTGGCGAGGCTTTCTTT. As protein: CASSVGATAGEAFF.

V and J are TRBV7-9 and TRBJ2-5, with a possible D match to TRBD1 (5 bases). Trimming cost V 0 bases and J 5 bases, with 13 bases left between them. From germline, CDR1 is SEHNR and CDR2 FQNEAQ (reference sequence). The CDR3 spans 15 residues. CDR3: CASSLALAGIETQYF. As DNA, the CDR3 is TGTGCCAGCAGCTTAGCGCTTGCAGGGATCGAGACCCAGTACTTC.

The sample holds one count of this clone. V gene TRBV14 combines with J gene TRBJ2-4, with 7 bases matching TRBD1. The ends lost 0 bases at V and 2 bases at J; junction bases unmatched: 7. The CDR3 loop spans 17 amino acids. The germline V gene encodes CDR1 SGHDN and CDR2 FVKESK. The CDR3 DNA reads TGTGCCAGCAGCCAAGATGATCCGACAGGGACCAAAAACATTCAGTACTTC. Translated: CASSQDDPTGTKNIQYF.

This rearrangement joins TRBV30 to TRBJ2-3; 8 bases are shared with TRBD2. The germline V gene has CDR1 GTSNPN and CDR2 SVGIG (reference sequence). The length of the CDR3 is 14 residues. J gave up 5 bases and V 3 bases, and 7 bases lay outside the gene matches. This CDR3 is CAWRDSGVRDTQYF. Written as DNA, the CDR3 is TGTGCCTGGAGGGATAGCGGGGTTCGAGATACGCAGTATTTT.

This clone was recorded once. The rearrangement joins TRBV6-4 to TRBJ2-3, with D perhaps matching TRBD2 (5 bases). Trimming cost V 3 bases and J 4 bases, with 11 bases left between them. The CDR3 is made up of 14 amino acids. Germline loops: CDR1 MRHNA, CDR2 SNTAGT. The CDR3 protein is CASSDSAESDTQYF. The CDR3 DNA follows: TGTGCCAGCAGTGATTCAGCGGAGTCAGATACGCAGTATTTT.

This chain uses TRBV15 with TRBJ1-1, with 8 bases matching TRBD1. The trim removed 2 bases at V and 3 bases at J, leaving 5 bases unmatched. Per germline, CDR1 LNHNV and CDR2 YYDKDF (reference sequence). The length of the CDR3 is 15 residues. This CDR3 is CATSRTMGQDTEAFF. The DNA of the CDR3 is TGTGCCACCAGCAGAACTATGGGACAGGACACTGAAGCTTTCTTT. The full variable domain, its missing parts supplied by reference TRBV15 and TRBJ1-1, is DAMVIQNPRYQVTQFGKPVTLSCSQTLNHNVMYWYQQKSSQAPKLLFHYYDKDFNNEADTPDNFQSRRPNTSFCFLDIRSPGLGDTAMYLCATSRTMGQDTEAFFGQGTRLTVV.

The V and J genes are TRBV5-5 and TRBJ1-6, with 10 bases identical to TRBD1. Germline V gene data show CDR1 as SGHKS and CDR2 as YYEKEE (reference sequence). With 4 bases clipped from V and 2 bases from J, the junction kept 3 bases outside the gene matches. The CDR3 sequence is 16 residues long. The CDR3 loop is CASSRQGATYNSPLHF. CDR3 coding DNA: TGTGCCAGCAGCCGACAGGGGGCGACCTATAATTCACCCCTCCACTTT. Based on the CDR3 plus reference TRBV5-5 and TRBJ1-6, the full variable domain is DAGVTQSPTHLIKTRGQQVTLRCSPISGHKSVSWYQQVLGQGPQFIFQYYEKEERGRGNFPDRFSARQFPNYSSELNVNALLLGDSALYLCASSRQGATYNSPLHFGNGTRLTVT.

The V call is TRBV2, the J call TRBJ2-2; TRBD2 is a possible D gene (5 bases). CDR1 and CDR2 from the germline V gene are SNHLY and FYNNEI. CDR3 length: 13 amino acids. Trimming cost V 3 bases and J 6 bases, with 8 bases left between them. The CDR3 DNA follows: TGTGCCAGCAGTGACAAACTAGCCGGGGAGCTGTTTTTT. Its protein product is CASSDKLAGELFF. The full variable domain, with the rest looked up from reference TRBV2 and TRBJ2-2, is EPEVTQTPSHQVTQMGQEVILRCVPISNHLYFYWYRQILGQKVEFLVSFYNNEISEKSEIFDDQFSVERPDGSNFTLKIRSTKLEDSAMYFCASSDKLAGELFFGEGSRLTVL.